This is a list of T cell receptor beta chains from one sample in a study of Ad26.COV2.S vaccination and SARS-CoV-2 variants. Generated by immunoSEQ multiplex PCR, the TCRdb table keeps only in-frame clones and is missing some. This sample has about 350,000 clones, with 70% to 90% found just once. Sample: peripheral blood, taken in a trial of Ad26.COV2.S vaccine versus placebo. The source is a person between 18 and 65 years old who received the Ad26.COV2.S COVID-19 vaccine or a placebo. Each CDR3 is given with its conserved first and last residue. Clone size is given for some rows only: seen once, a few or many times, or a class if the clone is expanded.

v_call: TRBV7-2
clone_size: -
j_call: TRBJ1-4
cdr3_aa: CASSPQPAYRDQGWEKLFF

v_call: TRBV6-2/TRBV6-3
clone_size: -
j_call: TRBJ2-1
cdr3_aa: CASSYSGSSGPSNEQFF

v_call: TRBV5-8
clone_size: -
j_call: TRBJ1-2
cdr3_aa: CASSFHRGRVNYGYTF

v_call: TRBV4-1
clone_size: -
j_call: TRBJ2-3
cdr3_aa: CASSQDSRGSSTDTQYF

v_call: TRBV2
clone_size: -
j_call: TRBJ2-5
cdr3_aa: CASTIGGEETQYF

v_call: TRBV9
clone_size: -
j_call: TRBJ2-1
cdr3_aa: CASNLLGGMGNEQFF

v_call: TRBV4-3
clone_size: -
j_call: TRBJ1-4
cdr3_aa: CASSPITSTLETNEKLFF

v_call: TRBV5-4
clone_size: -
j_call: TRBJ2-1
cdr3_aa: CASSQGGGGHSYNEQFF

v_call: TRBV7-2
clone_size: -
j_call: TRBJ2-3
cdr3_aa: CASSPRTSFYSTDTQYF

v_call: TRBV12-3/TRBV12-4
clone_size: -
j_call: TRBJ2-1
cdr3_aa: CATKRGGLPFF

v_call: TRBV3-1/TRBV3-2
clone_size: -
j_call: TRBJ2-3
cdr3_aa: CASSQEGLAGITDTQYF

v_call: TRBV7-2
clone_size: -
j_call: TRBJ1-2
cdr3_aa: CASSLVAGDNYGYTF

v_call: TRBV19
clone_size: -
j_call: TRBJ2-2
cdr3_aa: CASRRDRNTGELFF

v_call: TRBV24-1
clone_size: -
j_call: TRBJ2-2
cdr3_aa: CATSDFRDRGRTGELFF

v_call: TRBV6-5
clone_size: -
j_call: TRBJ1-2
cdr3_aa: CASSLGTFYGYTF

v_call: TRBV19
clone_size: -
j_call: TRBJ1-5
cdr3_aa: CASSKDRPMNQPQHF

v_call: TRBV18
clone_size: once
j_call: TRBJ1-2
cdr3_aa: CASSPETALGYGYTF

v_call: TRBV6-2/TRBV6-3
clone_size: -
j_call: TRBJ1-3
cdr3_aa: CASSNMDSGNTIYF

v_call: TRBV5-1
clone_size: -
j_call: TRBJ2-3
cdr3_aa: CASSPERGARDTQYF

v_call: TRBV28
clone_size: -
j_call: TRBJ1-2
cdr3_aa: CASSPPAGSGYGYTF

v_call: TRBV11-2
clone_size: -
j_call: TRBJ2-5
cdr3_aa: CASSPGYSTQYF

v_call: TRBV2
clone_size: -
j_call: TRBJ1-1
cdr3_aa: CASHRGNTEAFF

v_call: TRBV5-6
clone_size: -
j_call: TRBJ2-7
cdr3_aa: CASSLGTRGSEQYF

v_call: TRBV24-1
clone_size: -
j_call: TRBJ2-1
cdr3_aa: CATSARDFWNEQFF

v_call: TRBV3-1/TRBV3-2
clone_size: -
j_call: TRBJ2-7
cdr3_aa: CASSHPDSYEQYF

v_call: TRBV19
clone_size: -
j_call: TRBJ2-3
cdr3_aa: CASSPVGAGWDTQYF

v_call: TRBV19
clone_size: -
j_call: TRBJ1-2
cdr3_aa: CASRGLLGPSYGYTF

v_call: TRBV6-2/TRBV6-3
clone_size: -
j_call: TRBJ2-7
cdr3_aa: CASSYTFRDSSYEQYF

v_call: TRBV18
clone_size: -
j_call: TRBJ1-2
cdr3_aa: CASSPKSEQKIYGYTF

v_call: TRBV5-5
clone_size: -
j_call: TRBJ2-2
cdr3_aa: CASSLGQATGELFF

v_call: TRBV4-1
clone_size: few
j_call: TRBJ2-3
cdr3_aa: CASSQDGPATSTDTQYF

v_call: TRBV5-5
clone_size: -
j_call: TRBJ1-6
cdr3_aa: CASSLGQGNSPLHF

v_call: TRBV7-2
clone_size: -
j_call: TRBJ2-1
cdr3_aa: CASSSLAGEWNEQFF